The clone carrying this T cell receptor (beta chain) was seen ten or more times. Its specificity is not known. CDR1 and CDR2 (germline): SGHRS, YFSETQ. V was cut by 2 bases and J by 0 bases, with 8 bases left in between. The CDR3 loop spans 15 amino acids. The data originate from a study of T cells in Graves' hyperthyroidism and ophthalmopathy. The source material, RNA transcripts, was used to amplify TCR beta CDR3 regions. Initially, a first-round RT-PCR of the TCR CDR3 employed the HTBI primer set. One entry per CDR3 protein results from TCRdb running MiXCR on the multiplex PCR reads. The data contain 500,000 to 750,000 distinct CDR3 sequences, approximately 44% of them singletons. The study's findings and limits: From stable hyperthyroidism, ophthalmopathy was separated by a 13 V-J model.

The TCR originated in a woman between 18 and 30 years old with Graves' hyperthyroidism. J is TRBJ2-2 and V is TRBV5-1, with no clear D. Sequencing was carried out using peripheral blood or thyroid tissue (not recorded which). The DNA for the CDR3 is TGCGCCAGCAGCTTTGTTCTCGCGAACACCGGGGAGCTGTTTTTT. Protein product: CASSFVLANTGELFF. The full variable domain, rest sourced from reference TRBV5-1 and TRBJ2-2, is KAGVTQTPRYLIKTRGQQVTLSCSPISGHRSVSWYQQTPGQGLQFLFEYFSETQRNKGNFPGRFSGRQFSNSRSEMNVSTLELGDSALYLCASSFVLANTGELFFGEGSRLTVL.